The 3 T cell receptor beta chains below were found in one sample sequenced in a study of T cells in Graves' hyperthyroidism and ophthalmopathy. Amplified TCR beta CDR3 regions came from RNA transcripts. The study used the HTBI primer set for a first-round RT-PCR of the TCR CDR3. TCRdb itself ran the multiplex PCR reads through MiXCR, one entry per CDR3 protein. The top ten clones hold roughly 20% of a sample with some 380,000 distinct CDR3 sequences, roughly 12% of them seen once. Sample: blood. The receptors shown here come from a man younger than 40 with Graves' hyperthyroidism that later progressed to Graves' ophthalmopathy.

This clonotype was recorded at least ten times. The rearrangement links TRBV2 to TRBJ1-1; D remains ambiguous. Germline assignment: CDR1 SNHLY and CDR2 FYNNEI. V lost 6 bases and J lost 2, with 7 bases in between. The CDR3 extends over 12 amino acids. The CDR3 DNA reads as TGTGCCAGCAGACCTACTAACACTGAAGCTTTCTTT. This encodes CASRPTNTEAFF. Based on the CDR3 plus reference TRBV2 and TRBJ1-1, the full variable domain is EPEVTQTPSHQVTQMGQEVILRCVPISNHLYFYWYRQILGQKVEFLVSFYNNEISEKSEIFDDQFSVERPDGSNFTLKIRSTKLEDSAMYFCASRPTNTEAFFGQGTRLTVV.

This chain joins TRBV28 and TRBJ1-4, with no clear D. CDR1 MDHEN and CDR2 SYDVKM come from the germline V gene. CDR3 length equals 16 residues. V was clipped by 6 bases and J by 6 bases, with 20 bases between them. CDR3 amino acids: CASSLSGRARHEKLFF. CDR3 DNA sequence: TGTGCCAGCAGCCTATCTGGTCGTGCAAGACATGAAAAACTGTTTTTT.

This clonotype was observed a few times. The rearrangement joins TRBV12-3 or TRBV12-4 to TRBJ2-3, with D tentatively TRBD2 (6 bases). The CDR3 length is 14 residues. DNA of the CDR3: TGTGCTATCGACCGGGAGAAGGGCACAGATACGCAGTATTTT. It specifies CAIDREKGTDTQYF.